One and the same sample provided the 12 T cell receptor beta chains below, sequenced in a study of shared clonotypes between healthy human individuals. Assay used: immunoSEQ multiplex PCR; TCRdb lists only in-frame clones, some missing. The top ten clones hold 0.3% to 0.45% of a sample with roughly 2,300,000 clones, 92% of them seen once. The sequenced sample consisted of naive CD4+ T cells from PBMCs. The subset: CD45RA+ positively selected. The origin of the receptors is a young man in good health. Some clones in this sample may be carry-over from other donors' samples.

The chain uses TRBV11-2 and TRBJ2-3, with 9 bases matching TRBD2. The ends lost 5 bases at V and 2 bases at J; junction bases unmatched: 14. Looked up from germline, CDR1 is SGHAT and CDR2 is FQNNGV. This CDR3 has 18 residues. CDR3 nucleotide sequence: TGTGCCAGCAGCCCACGCCGAAGGCTAGCGGGATACACAGATACGCAGTATTTT. Protein product: CASSPRRRLAGYTDTQYF.

The chain has TRBV15 and TRBJ1-1; no clear D gene. CDR1 and CDR2 from the germline V gene are LNHNV and YYDKDF (reference sequence). V lost 5 bases, J lost 4 bases, and 20 bases lay in between. The CDR3 extends over 16 amino acids. The CDR3 DNA reads TGTGCCACCAGCCTTGGGGTTGGAGGGATCGGCACTGAAGCTTTCTTT. Protein: CATSLGVGGIGTEAFF.

The count of this clone is one. V is TRBV6-6 and J is TRBJ2-7; weak D call: TRBD2 (6 bases). Between the trimmed V and J ends, which lost 2 bases and 3 bases, there was a span of 11 bases. Germline assignment: CDR1 MNHNY and CDR2 SVGAGI (reference sequence). This CDR3 has 14 amino acids. The CDR3 DNA follows: TGTGCCAGCAGTTACGGACTAAACAGCTACGAGCAGTACTTC. Its translation is CASSYGLNSYEQYF.

This clone was detected a few times. V usage is TRBV30 and J usage is TRBJ1-1, with D unclear. The germline CDR1 and CDR2 sequences are GTSNPN and SVGIG (reference sequence). The V end lost 5 bases, the J end lost 1 base, and 11 bases lay between the germline ends. This CDR3 spans 13 amino acids. The CDR3 nucleotides read TGTGCCTGGGGTGGCCTGGGGAACACTGAAGCTTTCTTT. It encodes CAWGGLGNTEAFF.

The chain recombines TRBV30 with TRBJ1-1; D might be TRBD1 (5 bases). Trimming left V 5 bases short and J 5 bases short, with 18 bases between. The CDR3 has 14 amino acids. Germline V gene lookup returns CDR1 GTSNPN and CDR2 SVGIG (reference sequence). The CDR3 reads CAWGTGVSGTEAFF. As DNA, the CDR3 is TGTGCCTGGGGGACCGGGGTTTCGGGTACTGAAGCTTTCTTT.

This chain joins TRBV6-1 and TRBJ2-7; 13 bases line up with TRBD2. J lost 3 bases, V lost 7 bases, and 6 bases had no gene match. The length of the CDR3 is 15 residues. Germline V gene sequence: CDR1 MNHNS, CDR2 SASEGT. The CDR3 loop reads CASKIGLAGDYEQYF. The CDR3 coding sequence is TGTGCCAGCAAAATTGGACTAGCGGGGGACTACGAGCAGTACTTC.

This clone was counted between two and nine times. The chain joins TRBV10-1 to TRBJ1-5; no clear D. Trimming shortened V by 0 bases and J by 10 bases, and 7 bases separated the two germline ends. From germline, CDR1 is WNHNN and CDR2 SYGVQD (reference sequence). The CDR3 sequence is 12 residues long. The CDR3 DNA follows: TGCGCCAGCAGTGAGTCGTTCCTTCCCCAGCATTTT. Protein product: CASSESFLPQHF.

The chain joins TRBV7-2 to TRBJ1-1; D possibly corresponds to TRBD1 (5 bases). Trimming took 1 base from V and 1 from J, leaving 13 bases between them. The CDR3 sequence is 16 residues long. CDR1 and CDR2 (germline): SGHTA, FQGNSA. CDR3 in amino acids: CASSLGPGQGNTEAFF. CDR3 bases: TGTGCCAGCAGCTTAGGCCCAGGGCAGGGGAACACTGAAGCTTTCTTT.

CDR3 protein: CASSILLGGRFNNQPQHF. The CDR3 nucleotides read TGTGCCAGCAGCATCCTCTTGGGAGGGAGGTTTAACAATCAGCCCCAGCATTTT. The chain employs TRBV7-2 and TRBJ1-5; unclear D gene. Trimming pared 5 bases from V and 3 bases from J, leaving 23 bases between. The V gene's germline CDR1 is SGHTA and CDR2 FQGNSA. The CDR3 spans 18 residues.

The chain links TRBV19 to TRBJ2-1; TRBD1 matches 9 bases. The germline CDR1 and CDR2 sequences are LNHDA and SQIVND (reference sequence). The V gene end was trimmed by 9 bases and the J gene end by 2 bases; junction bases not matched to a gene: 8. This CDR3 is 15 amino acids long. The CDR3 DNA follows: TGTGCCAGCCACCTTGGGACAGGGCCCTACAATGAGCAGTTCTTC. This codes for CASHLGTGPYNEQFF. Full variable domain (missing parts from reference TRBV19 and TRBJ2-1): DGGITQSPKYLFRKEGQNVTLSCEQNLNHDAMYWYRQDPGQGLRLIYYSQIVNDFQKGDIAEGYSVSREKKESFPLTVTSAQKNPTAFYLCASHLGTGPYNEQFFGPGTRLTVL.

This clone occurred a few times. The chain carries TRBV5-1 and TRBJ1-1, with D possibly TRBD1 on 5 matching bases. The CDR3 runs to 13 residues. V was shortened by 4 bases and J by 4 bases, with 11 bases between the two germline ends. Germline V gives CDR1 SGHRS, CDR2 YFSETQ. The CDR3 spells CASSTRDGTEAFF. The CDR3 DNA reads as TGCGCCAGCAGCACCAGGGACGGCACTGAAGCTTTCTTT. The full variable domain, in which reference TRBV5-1 and TRBJ1-1 provide the parts outside the CDR3, is KAGVTQTPRYLIKTRGQQVTLSCSPISGHRSVSWYQQTPGQGLQFLFEYFSETQRNKGNFPGRFSGRQFSNSRSEMNVSTLELGDSALYLCASSTRDGTEAFFGQGTRLTVV.

The chain has TRBV5-4 and TRBJ1-1; D unresolved. Trimming removed 0 bases from V and 4 bases from J, with 7 bases in between. Germline V lookup: CDR1 SGHNT, CDR2 YYREEE (reference sequence). The CDR3 sequence is 13 residues long. The CDR3 sequence: CASSLVGVTEAFF. The CDR3 DNA follows: TGTGCCAGCAGCTTGGTTGGGGTCACTGAAGCTTTCTTT. Full variable domain (remainder filled in from reference TRBV5-4 and TRBJ1-1): ETGVTQSPTHLIKTRGQQVTLRCSSQSGHNTVSWYQQALGQGPQFIFQYYREEENGRGNFPPRFSGLQFPNYSSELNVNALELDDSALYLCASSLVGVTEAFFGQGTRLTVV.